Each of the 11 T cell receptor beta chains below was sequenced from the same sample in a study of low-dose radiotherapy and immunotherapy resistance in tumors. First-strand cDNA used TRAV- and TRBV-specific primers, covering alpha and beta chains. For amplifying TCRs, the PCR ran for approximately 21 cycles with Phusion, which was used together with a constant-region primer and the adapter on the V primers. Via MiXCR, TCRdb re-called the reads, giving one row per CDR3 protein. The table lists some 13,000 distinct CDR3 sequences, 60% of them singletons. These receptors originate from a human donor with advanced metastatic prostate, ovarian, gallbladder or colorectal cancer (not recorded which). This table probably holds off-target reads from a library built for another chain.

This sequence joins TRBV29-1 and TRBJ1-1, with D perhaps matching TRBD1 (6 bases). The V end lost 1 base, the J end lost 7 bases, and 10 bases lay between the germline ends. CDR3 length equals 12 residues. Germline V CDR1 and CDR2: SQVTM, ANQGSEA. The CDR3, as DNA: TGCAGCGTTGAAGGGACAGCCTATGAAGCTTTCTTT. It yields the protein CSVEGTAYEAFF.

The genes are TRBV6-2 or TRBV6-3 and TRBJ2-4; possibly TRBD2 for D (6 bases). Germline loops: CDR1 MNHEY, CDR2 SVGEGT. The CDR3 consists of 15 residues. V was cut by 7 bases and J by 0 bases, with 13 bases left in between. The chain's CDR3 is CASMESGLAKNIQYF. The CDR3 DNA reads TGTGCCAGCATGGAAAGCGGGTTAGCCAAAAACATTCAGTACTTC.

This clonotype was counted between two and nine times. This chain links TRBV2 with TRBJ1-5; 7 bases agree with TRBD1. V trimming: 6 bases; J trimming: 2 bases; junction bases outside the gene matches: 7. This CDR3 has 15 amino acids. Germline values: CDR1 SNHLY, CDR2 FYNNEI. CDR3 protein: CASSEQGMGNQPQHF. DNA for the CDR3: TGTGCCAGCAGCGAACAGGGGATGGGCAATCAGCCCCAGCATTTT.

This clonotype was counted only a few times. This chain joins TRBV29-1 and TRBJ1-3; 7 bases line up with TRBD1. There are 13 residues in the CDR3. Germline V gives CDR1 SQVTM, CDR2 ANQGSEA. V lost 7 bases, J lost 4 bases, and 7 bases stayed unmatched. CDR3 residues: CSAEQGTGNTIYF. The DNA for the CDR3 is TGCAGCGCGGAACAGGGGACCGGAAACACCATATATTTT.

This CDR3 is CASSHSSGVEQYF. For the CDR3, the DNA is TGTGCCAGCAGCCACTCTAGCGGCGTCGAGCAGTACTTC. The chain employs TRBV4-2 and TRBJ2-7, with TRBD2 matching over 7 bases. This CDR3 comprises 13 residues. J was trimmed by 6 bases and V by 3 bases; bases with no gene match: 5. CDR1 LGHNA and CDR2 YNFKEQ come from the germline V gene.

The V call is TRBV12-3 or TRBV12-4, the J call TRBJ2-5; D may match TRBD1 or TRBD2 (6 bases each). The V end lost 9 bases, the J end lost 0 bases, and 20 bases lay between the germline ends. The CDR3 totals 16 residues. CDR3 sequence: CASSRGAGVHQETQYF. The DNA of the CDR3 is TGTGCCAGTTCCCGCGGGGCAGGGGTCCACCAAGAGACCCAGTACTTC.

This clonotype has only a few counts. The chain employs TRBV10-3 and TRBJ2-2; 7 bases are shared with TRBD2. Germline V CDR1 and CDR2: ENHRY, SYGVKD. The CDR3 extends over 14 amino acids. V lost 3 bases, J lost 3 bases, and 1 base stayed unmatched. The CDR3 DNA reads TGTGCCATCAGTGATGCGGGGGACACCGGGGAGCTGTTTTTT. This sequence encodes CAISDAGDTGELFF.

The chain combines TRBV27 with TRBJ1-4; TRBD1 matches 8 bases. Germline V CDR1 and CDR2: MNHEY, SMNVEV (reference sequence). This CDR3 is built from 13 residues. V lost 6 bases to trimming and J lost 6 bases; unmatched junction nucleotides: 3. The CDR3 protein is CASSTGGDEKLFF. For the CDR3, the DNA is TGTGCCAGCAGCACAGGGGGGGATGAAAAACTGTTTTTT.

The gene calls are TRBV7-2 and TRBJ2-2; 13 nucleotides match TRBD2. The V gene end was trimmed by 1 base and the J gene end by 1 base; junction bases not matched to a gene: 0. This CDR3 is built from 17 residues. Germline CDR1 is SGHTA and CDR2 is FQGNSA. The CDR3 bases are TGTGCCAGCAGCTTAGGACTAGCGGGGGGGAACACCGGGGAGCTGTTTTTT. It yields the protein CASSLGLAGGNTGELFF.

The chain has TRBV2 and TRBJ2-2; no clear D. The CDR3 has 14 residues. Germline V CDR1 and CDR2: SNHLY, FYNNEI. V lost 2 bases and J lost 3, with 7 bases in between. The CDR3 region is CASSEIRHTGELFF. The CDR3 DNA sequence: TGTGCCAGCAGTGAAATTCGCCACACCGGGGAGCTGTTTTTT.

The chain is built from TRBV14 and TRBJ2-1; D is uncertain. Germline assignment: CDR1 SGHDN and CDR2 FVKESK. Trimming took 4 bases from V and 1 from J, leaving 2 bases between them. The CDR3 runs to 12 residues. The CDR3 DNA is TGTGCCAGCAGCCCTTCCTACAATGAGCAGTTCTTC. It codes for CASSPSYNEQFF.